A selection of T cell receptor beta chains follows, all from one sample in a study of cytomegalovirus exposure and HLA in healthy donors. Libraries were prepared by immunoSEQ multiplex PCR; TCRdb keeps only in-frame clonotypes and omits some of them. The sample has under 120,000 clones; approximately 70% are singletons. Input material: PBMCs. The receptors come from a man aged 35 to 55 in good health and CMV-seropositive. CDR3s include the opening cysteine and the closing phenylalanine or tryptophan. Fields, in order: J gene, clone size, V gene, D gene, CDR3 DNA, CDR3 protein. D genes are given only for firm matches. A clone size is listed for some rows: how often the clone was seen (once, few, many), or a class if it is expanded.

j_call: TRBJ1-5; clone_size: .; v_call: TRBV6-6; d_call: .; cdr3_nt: TGTGCCAGCCAGACAGAGACGGCGCGCAATCAGCCCCAGCATTTT; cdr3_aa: CASQTETARNQPQHF
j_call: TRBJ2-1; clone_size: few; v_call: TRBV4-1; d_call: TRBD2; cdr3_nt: TGCGCCAGCAGCCAACAAGCGGGAGGGAGGGATGAGCAGTTCTTC; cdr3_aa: CASSQQAGGRDEQFF
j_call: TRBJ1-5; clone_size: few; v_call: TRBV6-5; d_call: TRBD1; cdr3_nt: TGTGCCAGCAGCCGGGACAGGGGGAATCAGCCCCAGCATTTT; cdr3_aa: CASSRDRGNQPQHF
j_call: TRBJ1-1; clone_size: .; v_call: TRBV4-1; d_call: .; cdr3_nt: TGCGCCAGCAGCCTGTGGGGTCAGGGGAACACTGAAGCTTTCTTT; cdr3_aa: CASSLWGQGNTEAFF
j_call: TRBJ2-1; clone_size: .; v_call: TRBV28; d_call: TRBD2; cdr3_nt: TGTGCCAGCAGTGTCCTAGCTAGCGGGAGTAGTTATGAGCAGTTCTTC; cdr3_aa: CASSVLASGSSYEQFF
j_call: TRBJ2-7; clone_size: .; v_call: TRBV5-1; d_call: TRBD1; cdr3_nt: TGCGCCAGCAGACCTGGGACAGCTAGCTCCTACGAGCAGTACTTC; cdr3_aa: CASRPGTASSYEQYF
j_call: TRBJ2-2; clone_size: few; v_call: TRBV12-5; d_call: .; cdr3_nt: TGTGCTAGTGGCTCGGACAGTAACACCGGGGAGCTGTTTTTT; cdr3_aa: CASGSDSNTGELFF
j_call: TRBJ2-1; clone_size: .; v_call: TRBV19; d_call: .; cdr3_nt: TGTGCCAGTAGTATCGAGGTAGTTTCCTACAATGAGCAGTTCTTC; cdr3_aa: CASSIEVVSYNEQFF
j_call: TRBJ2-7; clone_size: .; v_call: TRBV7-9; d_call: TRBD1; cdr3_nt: TGTGCCAGCAGCTTAAGACAGGGGGCGGAAAGGGACGAGCAGTACTTC; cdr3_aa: CASSLRQGAERDEQYF
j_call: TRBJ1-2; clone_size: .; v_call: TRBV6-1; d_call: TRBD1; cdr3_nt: TGTGCCAGCAGTGCCTACTACGGGACAGCGGAGGACTATGGCTACACCTTC; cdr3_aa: CASSAYYGTAEDYGYTF
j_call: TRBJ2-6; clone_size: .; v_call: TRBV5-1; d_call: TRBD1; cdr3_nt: TGCGCCAGCAGCCTTACCACAGGGGGAGGGGCCAACGTCCTGACTTTC; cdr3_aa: CASSLTTGGGANVLTF
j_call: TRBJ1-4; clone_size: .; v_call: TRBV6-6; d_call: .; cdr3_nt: TGTGCCAGCAGTTACTCGGACAGTAATGAAAAACTGTTTTTT; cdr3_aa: CASSYSDSNEKLFF
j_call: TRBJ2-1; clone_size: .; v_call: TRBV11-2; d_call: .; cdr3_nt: TGTGCCAGCAGCTTAGCTCGCGCCCTCAATGAGCAGTTCTTC; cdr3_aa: CASSLARALNEQFF
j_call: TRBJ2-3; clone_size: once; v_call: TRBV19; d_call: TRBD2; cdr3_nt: TGTGCCAGTAGTCTCCGGACTAGCGGGAGCACAGATACGCAGTATTTT; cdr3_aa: CASSLRTSGSTDTQYF
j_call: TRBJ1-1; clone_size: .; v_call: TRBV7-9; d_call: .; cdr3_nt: TGTTCCAGCAGAGGGGGAATGAACACTGAAGCTTTCTTT; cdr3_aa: CSSRGGMNTEAFF
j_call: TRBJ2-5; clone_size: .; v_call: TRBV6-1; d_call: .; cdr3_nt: TGTGCCAGCTGCAGGGCACCACAAGAGACCCAGTACTTC; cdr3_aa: CASCRAPQETQYF
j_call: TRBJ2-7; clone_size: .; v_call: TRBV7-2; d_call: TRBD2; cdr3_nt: TGTGCCAGCAGCTGGACTAGCGGCTACGAGCAGTACTTC; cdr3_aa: CASSWTSGYEQYF
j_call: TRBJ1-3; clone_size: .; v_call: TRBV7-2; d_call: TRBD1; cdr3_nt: TGTGCCAGCAGCTTAGCGGGAGCCAGGGGGCCCTGGGACACCATATATTTT; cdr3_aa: CASSLAGARGPWDTIYF
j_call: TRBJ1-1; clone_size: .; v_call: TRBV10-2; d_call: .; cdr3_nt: TGCGCCAGCAGTGAGTCGCGACAGCTGAACACTGAAGCTTTCTTT; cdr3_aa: CASSESRQLNTEAFF
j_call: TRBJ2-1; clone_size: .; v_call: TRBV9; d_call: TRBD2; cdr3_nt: TGTGCCAGCAGCGTGAGGCCCGGACTAGCGGGTAATGAGCAGTTCTTC; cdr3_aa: CASSVRPGLAGNEQFF
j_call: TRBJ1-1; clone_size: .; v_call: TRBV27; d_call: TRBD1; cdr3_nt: TGTGCCAGCAGTACCGATGACAGGGGGAACACTGAAGCTTTCTTT; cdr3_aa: CASSTDDRGNTEAFF
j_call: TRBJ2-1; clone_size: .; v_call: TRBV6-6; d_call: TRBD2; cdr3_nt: TGTGCCAGCAGTTACCCCGGACTAGCGGGAGTCTACGAGCAGTTCTTC; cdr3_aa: CASSYPGLAGVYEQFF
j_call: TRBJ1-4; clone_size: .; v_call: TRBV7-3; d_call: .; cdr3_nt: TGTGCCAGCAGCTTAAAATCCACGCGACTGTTTTTT; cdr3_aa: CASSLKSTRLFF
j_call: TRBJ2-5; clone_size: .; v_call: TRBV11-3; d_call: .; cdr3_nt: TGTGCCAGCAGCTTAGAACGGGAAGAGCAAGAGACCCAGTACTTC; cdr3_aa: CASSLEREEQETQYF
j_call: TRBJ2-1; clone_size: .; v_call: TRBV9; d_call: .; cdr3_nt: TGTGCCAGCAGCGTAGGACTCGAAACCTACAATGAGCAGTTCTTC; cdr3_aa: CASSVGLETYNEQFF
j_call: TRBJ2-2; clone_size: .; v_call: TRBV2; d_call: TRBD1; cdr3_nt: TGTGCCAGCACGGTAACTACAGGGGACACCGGGGAGCTGTTTTTT; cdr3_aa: CASTVTTGDTGELFF
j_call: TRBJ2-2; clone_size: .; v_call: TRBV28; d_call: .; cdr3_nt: TGTGCCAGCAGTACAGGGGAGCGGGACACCGGGGAGCTGTTTTTT; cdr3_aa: CASSTGERDTGELFF
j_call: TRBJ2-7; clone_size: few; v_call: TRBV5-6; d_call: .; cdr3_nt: TGTGCCAGCAGCTTGGCCGGCACAGACCTCTACGAGCAGTACTTC; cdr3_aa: CASSLAGTDLYEQYF
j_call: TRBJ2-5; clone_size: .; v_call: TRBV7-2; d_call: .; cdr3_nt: TGTGCCAGCAGCTTATCCGGACCACCGGGGGAGACCCAGTACTTC; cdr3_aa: CASSLSGPPGETQYF
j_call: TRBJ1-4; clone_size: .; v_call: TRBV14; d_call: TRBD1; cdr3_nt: TGTGCCAGCAGCCCAAGCCGGGGTTACAGGGGAAGGGAAAAACTGTTTTTT; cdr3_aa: CASSPSRGYRGREKLFF
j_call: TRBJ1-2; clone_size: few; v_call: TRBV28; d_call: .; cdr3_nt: TGTGCCACCCATTTGGGGGGTGGCCTCTATGGCTACACCTTC; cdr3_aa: CATHLGGGLYGYTF
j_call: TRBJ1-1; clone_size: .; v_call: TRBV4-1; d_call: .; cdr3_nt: TGCGCCAGCAGCCAGGATAGGGGAACTGAAGCTTTCTTT; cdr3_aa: CASSQDRGTEAFF
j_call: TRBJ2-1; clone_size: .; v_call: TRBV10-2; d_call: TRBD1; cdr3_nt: TGCGCCAGCAGTGAACGCATAGACAGGGCCAATGAGCAGTTCTTC; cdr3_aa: CASSERIDRANEQFF
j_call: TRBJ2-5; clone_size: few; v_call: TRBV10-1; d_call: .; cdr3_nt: TGCGCCAGCAGTGAGTCAACAGCCCAAGAGACCCAGTACTTC; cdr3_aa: CASSESTAQETQYF
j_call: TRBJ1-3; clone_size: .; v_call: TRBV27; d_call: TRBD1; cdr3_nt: TGTGCCAGCAGTTCAACACCGGGACAGGGTGAAAACACCATATATTTT; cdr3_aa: CASSSTPGQGENTIYF
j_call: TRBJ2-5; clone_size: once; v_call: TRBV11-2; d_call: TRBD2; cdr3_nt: TGTGCCAGCAGCCTCCCCACTAGCGGGGTGGAGACCCAGTACTTC; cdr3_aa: CASSLPTSGVETQYF
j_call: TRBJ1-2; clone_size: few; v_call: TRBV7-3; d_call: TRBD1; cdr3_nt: TGTGCCAGCAGCTTAAACCTACGGGGACAGGGTGGAGGCTACACCTTC; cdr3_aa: CASSLNLRGQGGGYTF
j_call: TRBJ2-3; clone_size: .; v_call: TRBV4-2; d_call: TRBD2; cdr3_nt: TGTGCCAGCAGCCAAGAGACTAGCGGGAGTGGAGATACGCAGTATTTT; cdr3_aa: CASSQETSGSGDTQYF
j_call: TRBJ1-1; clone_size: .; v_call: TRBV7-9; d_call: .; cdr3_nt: TGTGCCAGCAGCTCACTTCCCGGGTTTGAAGCTTTCTTT; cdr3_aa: CASSSLPGFEAFF
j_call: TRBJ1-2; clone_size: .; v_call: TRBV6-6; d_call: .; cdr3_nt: TGTGCCAGCAGTCGGCCATCGACAGAGTCAAACTATGGCTACACCTTC; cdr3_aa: CASSRPSTESNYGYTF
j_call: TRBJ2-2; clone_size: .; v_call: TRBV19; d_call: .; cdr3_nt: TGTGCCAGTAGTAACCGCCGGAGGGACCCCGAGGGGGAGCTGTTTTTT; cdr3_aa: CASSNRRRDPEGELFF